This entry features one T cell receptor (beta chain) sequence. Repertoires were generated with immunoSEQ multiplex PCR, while TCRdb's copy carries only in-frame clones and drops some. The sample records 150,000 to 200,000 clones, about 91% being singletons. The sample belongs to a study of control samples from healthy donors and cancer patients. The V gene's germline CDR1 is SNHLY and CDR2 FYNNEI. V lost 2 bases and J 8 bases, leaving 6 bases between the germline ends. This CDR3 is 11 amino acids long. The chain links TRBV2 to TRBJ1-1; no firm D call. Source material: blood. The sequence derives from a man between 18 and 35 years old in good health. The CDR3 DNA reads TGTGCCAGCAGTGAATCCCCGGAAGCTTTCTTT. Its translation is CASSESPEAFF.